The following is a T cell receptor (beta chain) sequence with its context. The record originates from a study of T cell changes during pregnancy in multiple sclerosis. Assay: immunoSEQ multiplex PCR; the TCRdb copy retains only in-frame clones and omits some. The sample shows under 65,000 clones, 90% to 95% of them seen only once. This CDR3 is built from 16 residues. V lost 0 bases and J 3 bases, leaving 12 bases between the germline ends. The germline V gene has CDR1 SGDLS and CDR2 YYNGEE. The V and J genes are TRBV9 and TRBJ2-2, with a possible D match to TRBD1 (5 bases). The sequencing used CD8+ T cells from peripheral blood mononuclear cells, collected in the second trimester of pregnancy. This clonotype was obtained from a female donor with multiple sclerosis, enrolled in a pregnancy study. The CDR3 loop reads CASSVGQQFDTGELFF. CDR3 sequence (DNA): TGTGCCAGCAGCGTAGGACAGCAATTTGACACCGGGGAGCTGTTTTTT.